This entry describes one T cell receptor beta chain. Here immunoSEQ multiplex PCR was the method, and the copy in TCRdb shows in-frame clones only, minus some. The sample lists roughly 80,000 clones, under 80% seen once, with 4% in the top ten. The sample belongs to a study of radiotherapy plus CTLA-4 blockade in lung cancer. Deletions cut 7 bases from V and 1 base from J, with 16 bases between. In germline, CDR1 is SGHVS, CDR2 FQNEAQ. The CDR3 has 15 residues. The specimen was peripheral blood, collected from a patient treated with radiotherapy plus ipilimumab. The TCR sequence derives from a human donor with non-small cell lung cancer who had a partial response to radiotherapy plus ipilimumab. Some clones in this sample may be carry-over from other donors' samples. The rearrangement joins TRBV7-8 to TRBJ2-5, with TRBD2 as a possible D gene (5 bases). CDR3 region: CASNEGKGVQETQYF. CDR3 DNA sequence: TGTGCCAGCAACGAAGGAAAGGGAGTCCAAGAGACCCAGTACTTC.